The present T cell receptor (beta chain) was sequenced within a study of blood T cell repertoires in COVID-19. Overall study: PBMCs, B-cell-depleted T cells, or T cells provided the cDNA or gDNA that made up the material.

In this sample, this clone turned up once. Profiling relied on immunoSEQ multiplex PCR, and the TCRdb table lists in-frame clones only, not all of them. The sample yields 250,000 to 300,000 clones, more than 75% seen once. V dropped 0 bases and J dropped 1; count of bases not matched to a gene: 0. CDR1 and CDR2 (germline): ENHRY, SYGVKD. The CDR3 has 15 amino acids. Sequenced material: PBMCs or T cells enriched from blood (not recorded which). The clonotype originates from a woman between 50 and 59 years old who had been exposed to COVID-19. The gene calls are TRBV10-3 and TRBJ1-1; 9 bases are shared with TRBD1. CDR3 sequence reads: CAISESGQGNTEAFF. In DNA form, the CDR3 reads TGTGCCATCAGTGAGTCGGGACAGGGGAACACTGAAGCTTTCTTT.